The 27 T cell receptor beta chains reported below all come from one sample, sequenced in a study of tumor-infiltrating lymphocytes in primary liver carcinoma. Co-extracting RNA and DNA was done with about 20-33 mg of unsorted bulk tissue as input. A primer in the constant region served to generate TCR beta cDNA from 450 to 600 ng of total RNA. It was through three nested multiplex PCR rounds of slightly modified ARM-PCR that TCR beta libraries arose. Both of the initial two PCR rounds ran for approximately 11 cycles and employed TRBV1-TRBV30 forward primers alongside a C-beta reverse primer. TCRdb used MiXCR to reprocess the multiplex PCR reads, holding one entry per CDR3 protein. Among roughly 120,000 distinct CDR3 sequences listed, under 65% were seen once. The sample consisted of liver tumor tissue from sampling region 3. Subset specified: tumor region T3, left-lateral pole. These receptors originate from a woman in her sixties with primary liver carcinoma and hepatitis B virus infection.

A word on this clonotype: Compared with germline, one end of the junction differs, possibly owing to a read error. The DNA for the CDR3 is TGTGCCAGCAACTCTAGAGCGGGGAGCGGGGAGCTGCTTTTT. Its translation is CASNSRAGSGELLF. This chain connects TRBV11-2 to TRBJ2-2; TRBD2 agrees at 7 bases. This CDR3 is 14 amino acids long. Germline loops: CDR1 SGHAT, CDR2 FQNNGV.

Remarks on this clonotype: Since a much larger clone is just one base distant, this may be a read error. The chain has TRBV7-8 and TRBJ2-5; D may be TRBD2 (5 bases). V lost 5 bases to trimming and J lost 4 bases, with 8 bases between them. This CDR3 spans 12 amino acids. CDR1 is SGHVS, CDR2 FQNEAQ, per germline. CDR3 DNA: TGTGCCAGCAGCGGGAGCCGAGAGACCCAGTACTTC. Encoded protein: CASSGSRETQYF.

The J gene is TRBJ2-7, the V gene TRBV11-2; perhaps TRBD2 as D (8 bases). This CDR3 has 16 amino acids. The germline V gene has CDR1 SGHAT and CDR2 FQNNGV. Between the trimmed V and J ends, which lost 7 bases and 7 bases, there was a span of 26 bases. CDR3: CASTSPGREARGEQYF. As DNA, the CDR3 is TGTGCCAGCACGAGTCCTGGGCGGGAGGCCAGGGGGGAGCAGTACTTC.

V gene TRBV24-1 combines with J gene TRBJ1-2; 7 positions match TRBD1. The germline gives CDR1 KGHDR, CDR2 SFDVKD. V was pared by 3 bases and J by 8 bases, with 11 bases of the junction left unmatched. The CDR3 totals 15 residues. The CDR3, as DNA: TGTGCCACCAGTGATCCTGGACAGGAGCTTAGGGGCTACACCTTC. Residues: CATSDPGQELRGYTF.

In regard to this clonotype: At one end the junction does not follow the germline gene, possibly because of a read error. The chain links TRBV5-4 to TRBJ2-1; 9 nucleotides match TRBD2. CDR3 length equals 19 residues. Germline CDR1 SGHNT, CDR2 YYREEE (reference sequence). CDR3 bases: TGTGCTAGCAGCTTGGTTAGGCTAGCGGGAAGTGGTTCCCACAATGAGCAGTTCTTC. This codes for CASSLVRLAGSGSHNEQFF.

By share, this clonotype ranks as medium-sized. This chain links TRBV29-1 with TRBJ2-3; 8 bases agree with TRBD2. Germline CDR1 and CDR2: SQVTM and ANQGSEA. The trim removed 8 bases at V and 5 bases at J, leaving 12 bases unmatched. The CDR3 covers 14 residues. The CDR3 coding sequence is TGCAGCCAATCGAGCGGGAGACCCCAAGATACGCAGTATTTT. Its protein is CSQSSGRPQDTQYF.

A note on this clonotype: The CDR3 does not close with the conserved phenylalanine or tryptophan, likely indicating a read error. The rearrangement joins TRBV11-2 to TRBJ2-2, with D perhaps TRBD1 or TRBD2 (5 bases each). The CDR3 extends over 13 amino acids. Germline V CDR1 and CDR2: SGHAT, FQNNGV. In DNA form, the CDR3 reads TGTGCCAGCGGCAGGGAGAACACCAGGGAGCTGTTTTCT. As protein: CASGRENTRELFS.

This clonotype was seen just once. At one end the junction does not follow the germline gene, possibly because of a read error. The chain has TRBV2 and TRBJ1-5; 8 bases line up with TRBD1. The CDR3 covers 14 residues. Germline V gene lookup returns CDR1 SNHLY and CDR2 FYNNEI. The CDR3 region is CVSRLRTGNQPKHF. In DNA form, the CDR3 reads TGTGTCAGCAGACTACGGACAGGGAATCAGCCCAAGCATTTT.

Concerning this clonotype: The junction does not match germline at one end; this may be a read error. V gene TRBV6-2 or TRBV6-3 combines with J gene TRBJ1-2; 8 bases line up with TRBD1. This CDR3 comprises 16 residues. Germline CDR1 reads MNHEY; CDR2 reads SVGEGT. CDR3 region: CASSSSTGTGFCGYTF. The CDR3 DNA reads TGTGCCAGCAGTTCCTCGACCGGGACAGGCTTCTGTGGCTACACTTTC.

About this clonotype: Just one base apart from a much larger clone, this may be a read error. V gene TRBV28 combines with J gene TRBJ2-7, with TRBD2 as a possible D gene (7 bases). Germline V gene sequence: CDR1 MDHEN, CDR2 SYDVKM. The CDR3 covers 16 residues. The CDR3 DNA follows: TGTGCCAGCAGTTCCCGGGGGAGGGGGAGTTACTACGAGCAGCACTTC. Translated, it gives CASSSRGRGSYYEQHF.

Many counts were recorded for this clonotype. The chain combines TRBV29-1 with TRBJ1-2; unclear D gene. The germline CDR1 and CDR2 sequences are SQVTM and ANQGSEA. This CDR3 comprises 10 residues. V shed 7 bases and J shed 5 bases, with 8 bases lying between them. The CDR3 sequence: CSAWEYGYTF. In nucleotides, the CDR3 is TGCAGCGCATGGGAGTATGGCTACACCTTC.

Worth noting for this clonotype: At one end, the junction sequence differs from germline, possibly due to a read error. The J gene is TRBJ2-2, the V gene TRBV4-1; 11 bases fit TRBD2. The CDR3 is 17 residues long. Looked up from germline, CDR1 is MGHRA and CDR2 is YSYEKL. CDR3 sequence reads: CASSLETSGRGKGELFF. DNA for the CDR3: TGCGCCAGTAGCCTGGAAACTAGCGGGAGAGGGAAGGGGGAGCTGTTTTTT.

This clonotype came up a few times. With a much larger clone just one base away, this may be a read error. The V call is TRBV28, the J call TRBJ2-1; 11 bases fit TRBD2. There are 13 residues in the CDR3. Germline values: CDR1 MDHEN, CDR2 SYDVKM. CDR3 DNA sequence: TGTGCCAGCAGCCTCGGGACTAGCGGTGAGCAGCTCTTC. It specifies CASSLGTSGEQLF.

Notes on this clonotype: Lacking the conserved final phenylalanine or tryptophan, this CDR3 likely reflects a read error. This chain uses TRBV11-2 with TRBJ2-3, with TRBD2 matching over 7 bases. CDR1 SGHAT and CDR2 FQNNGV come from the germline V gene. The CDR3 runs 15 residues. The CDR3, as DNA: TGCGCCAGCAGACTAGATGCGGGAGGCACAGATACGCAGTATTTA. Translation: CASRLDAGGTDTQYL.

Points on this clonotype: A much larger clone differs by one base, so this may be a read error. The genes are TRBV12-3 or TRBV12-4 and TRBJ2-3, with D perhaps TRBD1 (5 bases). There are 13 residues in the CDR3. The CDR3 region is CASCFKGTDTQYF. The CDR3 region has the DNA TGTGCCAGCTGTTTTAAGGGGACAGATACGCAGTATTTT.

This clonotype showed up just once. This CDR3 is CASSPQTGSNTEAFF. CDR3 nucleotides: TGTGCCAGCAGCCCTCAGACAGGCTCTAACACTGAAGCTTTCTTT. The rearrangement joins TRBV7-9 to TRBJ1-1, with D tentatively TRBD1 (6 bases). Per germline, CDR1 SEHNR and CDR2 FQNEAQ (reference sequence). There are 15 residues in the CDR3. V was cut by 5 bases and J by 2 bases, with 15 bases left in between.

As regards this clonotype: The junction departs from germline at one end; a sequencing error may be responsible. The J gene is TRBJ1-6, the V gene TRBV5-5; weak D call: TRBD1 (6 bases). This CDR3 is 11 amino acids long. Germline CDR1 reads SGHKS; CDR2 reads YYEKEE (reference sequence). CDR3 sequence (DNA): TGTGTCAGCATTCGGGGGGCACCCCCCCACTTT. It translates to CVSIRGAPPHF.

Ten or more counts support this clonotype. V is TRBV29-1 and J is TRBJ2-4; D not resolved. Germline V gene lookup returns CDR1 SQVTM and CDR2 ANQGSEA. The CDR3 loop spans 14 amino acids. Between the trimmed V and J ends, which lost 6 bases and 5 bases, there was a span of 17 bases. CDR3 bases: TGCAGCGTAGCGAGCTCCCTCTGGGAAAACATTCAGTACTTC. It specifies CSVASSLWENIQYF.

The chain has TRBV11-2 and TRBJ2-7, with D perhaps matching TRBD2 (5 bases). V lost 4 bases and J 3 bases, leaving 16 bases between the germline ends. The CDR3 contains 15 residues. The germline gives CDR1 SGHAT, CDR2 FQNNGV. This chain's CDR3 is CASSWEADVYYEQYF. DNA for the CDR3: TGTGCCAGCAGCTGGGAAGCGGACGTTTACTACGAGCAGTACTTC.

V and J are TRBV28 and TRBJ2-5; D gene uncertain. The V end was cut by 2 bases, the J end by 3 bases, with 7 bases between. The length of the CDR3 is 13 residues. Germline CDR1 is MDHEN and CDR2 is SYDVKM. CDR3 protein: CASSLGGEETQYF. The CDR3 bases are TGTGCCAGCAGTTTAGGTGGGGAAGAGACCCAGTACTTC.

Concerning this clonotype itself: A junction boundary mismatches the germline segment, possibly from a read error. CDR3 sequence reads: CASRYGTGTSGNTIYF. The CDR3 DNA follows: TGTGCTAGCAGATACGGGACAGGCACCTCTGGAAACACCATATATTTT. V gene TRBV12-3 or TRBV12-4 combines with J gene TRBJ1-3, with 8 bases aligning to TRBD1. This CDR3 is 16 amino acids long.

In regard to this clonotype: The junction departs from germline at one end; a sequencing error may be responsible. The chain carries TRBV7-9 and TRBJ2-5; possibly TRBD1 for D (5 bases). Germline values: CDR1 SEHNR, CDR2 FQNEAQ (reference sequence). The CDR3 is made up of 14 amino acids. The CDR3, as DNA: TGTGCCAGCATCTTAGGGGTCCCCCCGGAGACCCAGTACTTC. This sequence encodes CASILGVPPETQYF.

The sample holds one count of this clonotype. The junction shows a germline mismatch at one end, possibly a read error. The CDR3 loop is CNAGSGGGGLETRYF. CDR3 coding DNA: TGCAACGCGGGGAGCGGCGGAGGCGGATTAGAGACCCGGTACTTC. The chain couples TRBV29-1 to TRBJ2-5, with a possible D match to TRBD2 (6 bases). The germline gives CDR1 SQVTM, CDR2 ANQGSEA. This CDR3 has 15 amino acids.

A word on this clonotype: A much larger clone differs from this one at a single base, so this may be a read error. The chain links TRBV12-3 or TRBV12-4 to TRBJ2-1; D might be TRBD1 (6 bases). This CDR3 is built from 17 residues. The CDR3 reads CANSSNRGKGTYNEQFF. DNA of the CDR3: TGTGCCAACAGTTCCAATAGGGGGAAAGGGACCTACAATGAGCAGTTCTTC.

About this clonotype: The junction and the germline gene differ at one end; a read error may be behind it. The V call is TRBV28, the J call TRBJ2-1; tentative D call: TRBD2 (6 bases). Germline V gene lookup returns CDR1 MDHEN and CDR2 SYDVKM. This CDR3 is built from 15 residues. The CDR3 spells CASSQSGLASNDQFF. CDR3 DNA sequence: TGTGCCAGCAGTCAATCGGGGCTAGCGTCTAATGATCAGTTCTTC.

With regard to this clonotype: This is likely a read error, given that the CDR3 carries no conserved phenylalanine or tryptophan at its end. The rearrangement uses TRBV11-2 and TRBJ2-3; 8 bases agree with TRBD1. CDR1 and CDR2 (germline): SGHAT, FQNNGV. There are 13 residues in the CDR3. The CDR3 coding sequence is TGTGTCAGCAGCCGACAGGGGCTAGATACGCAGTATTAT. It yields the protein CVSSRQGLDTQYY.

Turning to this clonotype: One base away lies a much larger clone, so this may be a sequencing read error. The V call is TRBV10-2, the J call TRBJ2-7, with D perhaps being TRBD1 or TRBD2 (5 bases each). The CDR3 has 13 amino acids. Germline lookup yields CDR1 WSHSY and CDR2 SAAADI. CDR3 amino acids: CASGESGRYEQYF. As DNA, the CDR3 is TGCGCCAGCGGTGAGTCGGGGCGTTACGAGCAGTACTTC.